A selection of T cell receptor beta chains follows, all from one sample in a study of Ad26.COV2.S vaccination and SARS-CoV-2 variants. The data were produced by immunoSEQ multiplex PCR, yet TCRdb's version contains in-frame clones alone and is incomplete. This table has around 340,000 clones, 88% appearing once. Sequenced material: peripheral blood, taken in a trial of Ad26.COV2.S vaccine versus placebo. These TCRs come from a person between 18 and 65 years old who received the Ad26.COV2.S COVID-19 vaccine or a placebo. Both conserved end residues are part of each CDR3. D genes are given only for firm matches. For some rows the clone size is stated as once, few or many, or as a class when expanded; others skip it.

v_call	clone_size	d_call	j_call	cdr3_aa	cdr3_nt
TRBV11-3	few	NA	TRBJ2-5	CASSLGRTFQETQYF	TGTGCCAGCAGCTTAGGCAGGACTTTCCAAGAGACCCAGTACTTC
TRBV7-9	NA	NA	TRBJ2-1	CASSLEVIEQFF	TGTGCCAGCAGCTTAGAAGTCATCGAGCAGTTCTTC
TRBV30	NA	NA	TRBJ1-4	CAWSAAATNEKLFF	TGTGCCTGGAGTGCGGCAGCTACTAATGAAAAACTGTTTTTT
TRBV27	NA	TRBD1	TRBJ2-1	CASRNEGGPNEQFF	TGTGCCAGCAGGAACGAAGGGGGCCCCAATGAGCAGTTCTTC
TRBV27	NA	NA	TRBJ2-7	CASSWDGDYEQYF	TGTGCCAGCAGTTGGGACGGGGACTACGAGCAGTACTTC
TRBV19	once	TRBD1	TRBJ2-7	CASTNRGGGRSSYEQYF	TGTGCCAGTACCAATAGAGGGGGCGGACGTAGCTCCTACGAGCAGTACTTC
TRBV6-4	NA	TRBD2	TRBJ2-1	CASSGSGERDEQFF	TGTGCCAGCAGTGGGAGCGGGGAGCGCGATGAGCAGTTCTTC
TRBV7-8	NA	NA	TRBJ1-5	CASSLGQMPNQPQHF	TGTGCCAGCAGCTTAGGACAGATGCCCAATCAGCCCCAGCATTTT
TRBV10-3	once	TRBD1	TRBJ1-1	CAISGLGDRGPEAFF	TGTGCCATCAGTGGTCTGGGGGACAGGGGGCCAGAAGCTTTCTTT
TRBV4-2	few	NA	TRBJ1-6	CASSQDRLNNSPLHF	TGTGCCAGCAGCCAAGATCGTCTTAATAATTCACCCCTCCACTTT
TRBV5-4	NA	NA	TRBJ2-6	CASSLRGTGANVLTF	TGTGCCAGCAGCTTGAGAGGCACTGGGGCCAACGTCCTGACTTTC
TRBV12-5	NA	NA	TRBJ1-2	CASGLVGQPYGYTF	TGTGCTAGTGGTTTGGTCGGACAGCCCTATGGCTACACCTTC
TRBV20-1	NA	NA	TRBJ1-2	CSASLENYGYTF	TGCAGTGCTAGTCTGGAGAACTATGGCTACACCTTC
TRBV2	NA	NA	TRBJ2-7	CASSDVGRTAEQYF	TGTGCCAGCAGTGACGTTGGACGGACTGCGGAGCAGTACTTC
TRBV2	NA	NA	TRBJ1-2	CASSGGIWGYTF	TGTGCCAGCAGTGGTGGGATCTGGGGCTACACCTTC
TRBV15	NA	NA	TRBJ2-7	CATSTTGAYEQYF	TGTGCCACCAGCACCACGGGCGCCTACGAGCAGTACTTC
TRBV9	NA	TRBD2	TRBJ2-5	CASSVEDPGGLETQYF	TGTGCCAGCAGCGTAGAGGACCCGGGGGGGCTTGAGACCCAGTACTTC
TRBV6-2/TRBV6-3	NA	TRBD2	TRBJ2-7	CASSYPLPGTSGSYEQYF	TGTGCCAGCAGTTACCCACTCCCCGGGACTAGTGGATCCTACGAGCAGTACTTC
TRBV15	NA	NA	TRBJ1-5	CATGVQYNQPQHF	TGTGCCACCGGAGTACAGTATAATCAGCCCCAGCATTTT
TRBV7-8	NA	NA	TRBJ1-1	CASSLQTPPNTEAFF	TGTGCCAGCAGCCTCCAAACTCCCCCGAACACTGAAGCTTTCTTT
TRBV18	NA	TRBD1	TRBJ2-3	CASPSRQGTDTQYF	TGTGCCAGCCCCTCCCGACAGGGAACAGATACGCAGTATTTT
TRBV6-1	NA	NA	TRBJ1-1	CASSEVPDMNTEAFF	TGTGCCAGCAGTGAGGTTCCGGACATGAACACTGAAGCTTTCTTT
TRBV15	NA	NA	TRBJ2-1	CATSRDPGVASYNEQFF	TGTGCCACCAGCAGAGACCCTGGGGTAGCATCCTACAATGAGCAGTTCTTC
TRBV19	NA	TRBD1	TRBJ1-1	CASTKTGELTEAFF	TGTGCCAGTACTAAGACAGGGGAGTTGACTGAAGCTTTCTTT
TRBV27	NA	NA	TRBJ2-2	CASSSTRVSGELFF	TGTGCCAGCAGTTCCACTCGGGTCTCCGGGGAGCTGTTTTTT
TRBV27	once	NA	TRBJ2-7	CASSLSIRREQYF	TGTGCCAGCAGTTTATCGATACGGCGGGAGCAGTACTTC
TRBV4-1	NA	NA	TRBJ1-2	CASSQETQPNYGYTF	TGCGCCAGCAGCCAAGAGACGCAGCCTAACTATGGCTACACCTTC
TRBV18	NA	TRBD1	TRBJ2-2	CASSPGTGGSTGELFF	TGTGCCAGCTCACCAGGGACAGGGGGCAGCACCGGGGAGCTGTTTTTT
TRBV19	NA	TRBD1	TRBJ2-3	CASSSWGDRADTQYF	TGTGCCAGTAGTAGTTGGGGGGACAGGGCAGATACGCAGTATTTT
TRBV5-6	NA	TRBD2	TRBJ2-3	CASSLWRGGTDTQYF	TGTGCCAGCAGCTTGTGGCGGGGGGGGACAGATACGCAGTATTTT
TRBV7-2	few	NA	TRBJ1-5	CASSLVSGQPQHF	TGTGCCAGCAGCTTAGTGTCGGGTCAGCCCCAGCATTTT
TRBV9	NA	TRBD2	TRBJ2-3	CASSVYISLAGGPDTQYF	TGTGCCAGCAGCGTATATATATCGTTAGCGGGAGGACCCGATACGCAGTATTTT
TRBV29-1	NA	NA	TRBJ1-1	CSGEHVGGTEAFF	TGCAGCGGTGAACATGTGGGGGGCACTGAAGCTTTCTTT
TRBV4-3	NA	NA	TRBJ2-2	CASAAPPGHCSNTGELFF	TGCGCCTCAGCCGCTCCACCGGGACACTGCTCGAACACCGGGGAGCTGTTTTTT
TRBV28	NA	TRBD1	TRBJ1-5	CASSFGQGPSWQPQHF	TGTGCCAGCAGTTTCGGACAGGGTCCCTCGTGGCAGCCCCAGCATTTT
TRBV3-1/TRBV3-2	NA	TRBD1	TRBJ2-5	CASSPDRDQETQYF	TGTGCCAGCAGCCCAGACAGGGACCAAGAGACCCAGTACTTC
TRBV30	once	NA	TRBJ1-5	CAWSQGNNQPQHF	TGTGCCTGGAGTCAGGGTAACAATCAGCCCCAGCATTTT
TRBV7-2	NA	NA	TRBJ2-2	CASSLGSRPNTGELFF	TGTGCCAGCAGCTTGGGGTCGCGGCCGAACACCGGGGAGCTGTTTTTT
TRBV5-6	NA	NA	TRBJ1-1	CASSTLRDEAFF	TGTGCCAGCAGCACGCTCAGAGACGAAGCTTTCTTT
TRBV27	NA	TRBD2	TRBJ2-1	CASSFIGTTGLEQFF	TGTGCCAGCAGTTTTATCGGGACTACCGGACTTGAGCAGTTCTTC
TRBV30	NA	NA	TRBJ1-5	CAWGVGRAQHF	TGTGCCTGGGGTGTAGGTCGGGCCCAGCATTTT
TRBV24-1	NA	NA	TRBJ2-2	CATSDFEAGELFF	TGTGCCACCAGTGATTTTGAGGCCGGGGAGCTGTTTTTT
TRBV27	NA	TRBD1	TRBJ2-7	CASSLGQGVGEQYF	TGTGCCAGCAGTTTAGGCCAGGGGGTTGGCGAGCAGTACTTC
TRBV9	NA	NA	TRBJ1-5	CASGGDSNQPQHF	TGTGCCAGTGGGGGGGATAGCAATCAGCCCCAGCATTTT
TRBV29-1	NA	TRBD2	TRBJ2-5	CSVEKRGTVVSGETQYF	TGCAGCGTTGAAAAGCGGGGGACGGTCGTATCAGGGGAGACCCAGTACTTC